This T cell receptor beta chain was captured in a study of technical replicates of blood from a few donors (dated by TCRdb to the late 2010s). The CDR3 runs 13 amino acids, cysteine and phenylalanine included. This entry keeps only the CDR3 DNA: 39 bases, framed from base 1. V loses 6 bases of germline sequence and J loses 2 bases, and the interval between the two ends is 10 bases. Taken from the germline V gene, the CDR1 and CDR2 loops are SGHTA and FQGTGA. The method behind the library was the immunoSEQ multiplex PCR assay. TCRdb obtained this table from immuneACCESS and retained in-frame rearrangements with V and J assigned. These tables miss some clones; where compared with another copy, unresolved V genes account for less than half of the shortfall, and the remainder is unexplained. In all, the sample holds tens of thousands of clones, and 95% to 98% of those were seen once. The biggest ten clones account for over 0.2% of the sample.

A word on this clone: Its antigen is currently not known. Base qualities are missing; no much larger clone stands one base away.

The sequence links TRBV7-3 to TRBJ2-5; confidence is insufficient to name the D gene. This TCR derives from a human donor in good health. Sequencing was performed on T cells isolated from PBMCs. The CDR3 protein sequence reads: CASRSELQETQYF. The DNA sequence follows: TGTGCCAGCAGGTCGGAGCTTCAAGAGACCCAGTACTTC. With the portions outside the CDR3 filled from the reference TRBV7-3 and TRBJ2-5 genes, the complete variable region becomes GAGVSQTPSNKVTEKGKYVELRCDPISGHTALYWYRQSLGQGPEFLIYFQGTGAADDSGLPNDRFFAVRPEGSVSTLKIQRTERGDSAVYLCASRSELQETQYFGPGTRLLVL.